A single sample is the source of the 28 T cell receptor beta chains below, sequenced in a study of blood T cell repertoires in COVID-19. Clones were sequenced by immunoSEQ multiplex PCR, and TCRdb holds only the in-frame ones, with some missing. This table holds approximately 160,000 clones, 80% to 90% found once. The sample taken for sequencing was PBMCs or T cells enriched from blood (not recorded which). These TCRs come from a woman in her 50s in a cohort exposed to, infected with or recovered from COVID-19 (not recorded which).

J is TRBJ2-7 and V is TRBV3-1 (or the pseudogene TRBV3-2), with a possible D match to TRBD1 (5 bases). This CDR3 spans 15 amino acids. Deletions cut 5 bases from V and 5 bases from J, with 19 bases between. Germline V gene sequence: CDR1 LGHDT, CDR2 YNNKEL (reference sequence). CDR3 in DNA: TGTGCCAGCAGCTTCCGACAGTCCTACGTGGACGAGCAGTACTTC. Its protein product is CASSFRQSYVDEQYF.

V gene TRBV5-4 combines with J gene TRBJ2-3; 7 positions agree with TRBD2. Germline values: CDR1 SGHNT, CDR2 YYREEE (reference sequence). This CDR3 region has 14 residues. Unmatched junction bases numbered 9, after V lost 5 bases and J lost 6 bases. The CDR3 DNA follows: TGTGCCAGCAGTGCGGGGGAAACCTGGGATACGCAGTATTTT. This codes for CASSAGETWDTQYF.

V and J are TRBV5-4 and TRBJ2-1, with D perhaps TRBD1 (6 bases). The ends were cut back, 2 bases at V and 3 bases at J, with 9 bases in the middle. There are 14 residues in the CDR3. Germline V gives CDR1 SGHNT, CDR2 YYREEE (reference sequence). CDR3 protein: CASSFLDSYNEQFF. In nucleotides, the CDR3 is TGTGCCAGCAGCTTTTTGGACAGCTACAATGAGCAGTTCTTC.

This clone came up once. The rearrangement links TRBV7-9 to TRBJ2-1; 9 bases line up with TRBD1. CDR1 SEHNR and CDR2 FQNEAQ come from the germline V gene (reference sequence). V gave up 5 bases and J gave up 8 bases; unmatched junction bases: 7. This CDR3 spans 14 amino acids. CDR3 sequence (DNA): TGTGCCAGCAGCCCCTGGACAGGGGACGATGAGCAGTTCTTC. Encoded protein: CASSPWTGDDEQFF.

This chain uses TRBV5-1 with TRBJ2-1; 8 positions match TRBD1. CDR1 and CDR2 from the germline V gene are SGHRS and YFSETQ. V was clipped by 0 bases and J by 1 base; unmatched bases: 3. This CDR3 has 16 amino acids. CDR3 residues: CASSLATGVSYNEQFF. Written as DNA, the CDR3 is TGCGCCAGCAGCTTGGCGACAGGGGTATCCTACAATGAGCAGTTCTTC.

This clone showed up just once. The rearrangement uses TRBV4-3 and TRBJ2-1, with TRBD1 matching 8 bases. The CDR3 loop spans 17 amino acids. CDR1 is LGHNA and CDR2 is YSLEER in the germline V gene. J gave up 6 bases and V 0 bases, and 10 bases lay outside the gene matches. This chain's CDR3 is CASSQEEGTGYSNEQFF. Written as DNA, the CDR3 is TGCGCCAGCAGCCAAGAGGAGGGGACAGGATATTCCAATGAGCAGTTCTTC.

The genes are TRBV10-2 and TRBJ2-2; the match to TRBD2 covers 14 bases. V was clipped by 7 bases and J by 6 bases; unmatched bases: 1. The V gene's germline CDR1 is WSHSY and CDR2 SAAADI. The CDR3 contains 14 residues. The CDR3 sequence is CASTGLAGAGELFF. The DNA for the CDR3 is TGCGCCAGCACGGGACTAGCGGGGGCCGGGGAGCTGTTTTTT.

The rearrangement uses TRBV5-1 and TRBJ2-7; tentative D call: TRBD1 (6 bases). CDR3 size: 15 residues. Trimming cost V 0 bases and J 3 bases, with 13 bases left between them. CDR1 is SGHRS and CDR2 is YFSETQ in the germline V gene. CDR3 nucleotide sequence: TGCGCCAGCAGCTTGGATCCCAGGGGCGGCTACGAGCAGTACTTC. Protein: CASSLDPRGGYEQYF.

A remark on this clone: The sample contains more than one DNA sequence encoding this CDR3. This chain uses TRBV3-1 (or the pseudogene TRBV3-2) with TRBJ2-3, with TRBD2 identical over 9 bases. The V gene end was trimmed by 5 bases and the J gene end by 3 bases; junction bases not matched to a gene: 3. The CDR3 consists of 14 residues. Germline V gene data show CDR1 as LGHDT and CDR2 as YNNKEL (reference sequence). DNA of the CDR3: TGTGCCAGCAGCTATAGCGGGAGTACAGATACGCAGTATTTT. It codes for CASSYSGSTDTQYF.

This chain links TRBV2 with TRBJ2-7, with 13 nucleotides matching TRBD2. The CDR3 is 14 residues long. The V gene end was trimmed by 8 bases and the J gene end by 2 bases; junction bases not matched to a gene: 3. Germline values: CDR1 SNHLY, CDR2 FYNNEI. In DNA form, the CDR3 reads TGTGCCAGCGACGGACTAGCGGGGGCCTACGAGCAGTACTTC. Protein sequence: CASDGLAGAYEQYF. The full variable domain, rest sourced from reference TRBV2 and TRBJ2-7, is EPEVTQTPSHQVTQMGQEVILRCVPISNHLYFYWYRQILGQKVEFLVSFYNNEISEKSEIFDDQFSVERPDGSNFTLKIRSTKLEDSAMYFCASDGLAGAYEQYFGPGTRLTVT.

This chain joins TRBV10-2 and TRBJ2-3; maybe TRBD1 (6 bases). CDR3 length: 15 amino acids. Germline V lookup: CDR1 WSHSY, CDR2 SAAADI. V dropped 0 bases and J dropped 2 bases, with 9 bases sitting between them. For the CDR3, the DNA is TGCGCCAGCAGTGAGTCAGGGGGTTTCACAGATACGCAGTATTTT. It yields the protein CASSESGGFTDTQYF.

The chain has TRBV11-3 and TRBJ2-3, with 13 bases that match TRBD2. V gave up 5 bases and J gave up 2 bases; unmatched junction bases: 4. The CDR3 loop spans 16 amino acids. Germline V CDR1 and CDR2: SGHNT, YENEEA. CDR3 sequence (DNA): TGTGCCAGCAGCCCTGGACTAGCGGGGGCCACAGATACGCAGTATTTT. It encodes CASSPGLAGATDTQYF.

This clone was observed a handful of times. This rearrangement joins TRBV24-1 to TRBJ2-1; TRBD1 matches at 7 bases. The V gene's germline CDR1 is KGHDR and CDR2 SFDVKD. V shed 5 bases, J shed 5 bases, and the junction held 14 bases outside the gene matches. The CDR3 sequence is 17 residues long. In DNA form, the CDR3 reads TGTGCCACCAGTGGAGTGAGGTTGGGGACAGAAAACAATGAGCAGTTCTTC. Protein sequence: CATSGVRLGTENNEQFF.

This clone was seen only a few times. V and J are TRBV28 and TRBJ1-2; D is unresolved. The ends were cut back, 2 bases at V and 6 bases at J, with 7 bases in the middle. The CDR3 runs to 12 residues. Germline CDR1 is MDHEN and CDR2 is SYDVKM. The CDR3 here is CASSLGEDGYTF. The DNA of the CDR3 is TGTGCCAGCAGTTTAGGGGAGGATGGCTACACCTTC.

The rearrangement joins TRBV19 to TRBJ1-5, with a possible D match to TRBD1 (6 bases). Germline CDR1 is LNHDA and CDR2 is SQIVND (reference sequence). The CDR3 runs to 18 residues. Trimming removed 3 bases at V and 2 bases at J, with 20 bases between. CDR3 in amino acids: CASSMAGDLSVGNQPQHF. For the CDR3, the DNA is TGTGCCAGTAGTATGGCAGGGGACCTGTCGGTCGGCAATCAGCCCCAGCATTTT.

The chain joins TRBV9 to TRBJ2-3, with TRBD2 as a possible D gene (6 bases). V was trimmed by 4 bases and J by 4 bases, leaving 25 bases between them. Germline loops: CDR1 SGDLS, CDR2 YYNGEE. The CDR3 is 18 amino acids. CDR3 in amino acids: CASSLHPGGKDGADTQYF. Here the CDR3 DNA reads TGTGCCAGCAGCCTCCACCCGGGCGGGAAAGATGGAGCAGATACGCAGTATTTT.

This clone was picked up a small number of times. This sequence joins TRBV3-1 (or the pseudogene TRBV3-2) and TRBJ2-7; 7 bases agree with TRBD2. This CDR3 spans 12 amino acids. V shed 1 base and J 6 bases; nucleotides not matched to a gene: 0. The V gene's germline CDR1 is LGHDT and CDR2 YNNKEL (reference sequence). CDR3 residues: CASSQGEGEQYF. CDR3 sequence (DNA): TGTGCCAGCAGCCAAGGGGAGGGCGAGCAGTACTTC.

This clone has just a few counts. CDR3 protein: CASSFNQGWTGELFF. As DNA, the CDR3 is TGTGCCAGCAGTTTTAATCAGGGTTGGACCGGGGAGCTGTTTTTT. The rearrangement joins TRBV28 to TRBJ2-2; perhaps TRBD1 as D (5 bases). Looked up from germline, CDR1 is MDHEN and CDR2 is SYDVKM. Trimming took 3 bases from V and 5 from J, leaving 13 bases between them. The CDR3 runs 15 residues.

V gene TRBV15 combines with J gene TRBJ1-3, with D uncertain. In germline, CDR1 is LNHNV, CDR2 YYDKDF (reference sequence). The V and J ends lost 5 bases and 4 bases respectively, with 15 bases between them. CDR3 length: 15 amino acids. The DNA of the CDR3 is TGTGCCACCAGCCCAAGCGGGGTCGGAGGAAACACCATATATTTT. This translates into CATSPSGVGGNTIYF.

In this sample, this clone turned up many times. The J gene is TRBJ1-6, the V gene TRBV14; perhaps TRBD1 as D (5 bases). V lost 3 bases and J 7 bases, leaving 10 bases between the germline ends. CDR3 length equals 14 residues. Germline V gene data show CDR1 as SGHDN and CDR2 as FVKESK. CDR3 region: CASSQGRENSPLHF. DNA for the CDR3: TGTGCCAGCAGCCAGGGCAGGGAAAATTCACCCCTCCACTTT.

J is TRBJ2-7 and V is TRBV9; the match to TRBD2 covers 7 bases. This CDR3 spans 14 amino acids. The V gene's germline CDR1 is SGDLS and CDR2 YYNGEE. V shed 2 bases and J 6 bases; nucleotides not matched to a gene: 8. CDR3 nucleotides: TGTGCCAGCAGCGTTTCTAGCGGTTCCCCCGAGCAGTACTTC. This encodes CASSVSSGSPEQYF.

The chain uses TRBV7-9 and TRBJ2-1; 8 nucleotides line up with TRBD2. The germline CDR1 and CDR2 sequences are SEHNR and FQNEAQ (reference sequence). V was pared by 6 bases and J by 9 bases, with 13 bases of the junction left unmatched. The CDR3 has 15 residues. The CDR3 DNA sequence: TGTGCCAGCAGGAAGGGACTAGTCCCCGCGAGTGAGCAGTTCTTC. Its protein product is CASRKGLVPASEQFF.

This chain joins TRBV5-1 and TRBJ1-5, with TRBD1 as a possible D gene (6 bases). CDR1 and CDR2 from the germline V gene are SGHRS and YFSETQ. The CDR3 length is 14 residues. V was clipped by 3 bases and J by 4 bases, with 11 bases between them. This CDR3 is CASSSLDRNQPQHF. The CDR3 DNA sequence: TGCGCCAGCAGCTCCCTTGACAGGAATCAGCCCCAGCATTTT.

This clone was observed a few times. In nucleotides, the CDR3 is TGTGCCAGCAGTTTCCTTAACACCGGGGAGCTGTTTTTT. Its protein is CASSFLNTGELFF. V and J are TRBV27 and TRBJ2-2, with D unresolved. Germline V gene lookup returns CDR1 MNHEY and CDR2 SMNVEV (reference sequence). Trimming shortened V by 3 bases and J by 2 bases, and 4 bases separated the two germline ends. CDR3 length equals 13 residues.

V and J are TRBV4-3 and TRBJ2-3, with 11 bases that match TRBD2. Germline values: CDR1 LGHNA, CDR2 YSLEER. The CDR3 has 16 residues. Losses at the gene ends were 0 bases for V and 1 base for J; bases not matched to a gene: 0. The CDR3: CASSQELAGGTDTQYF. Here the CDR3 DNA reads TGCGCCAGCAGCCAAGAACTAGCGGGGGGCACAGATACGCAGTATTTT.

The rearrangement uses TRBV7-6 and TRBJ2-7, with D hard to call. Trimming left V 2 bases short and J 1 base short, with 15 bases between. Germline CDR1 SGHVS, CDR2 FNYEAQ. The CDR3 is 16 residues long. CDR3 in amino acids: CASSLKPGQTSYEQYF. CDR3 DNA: TGTGCCAGCAGCTTAAAACCTGGTCAGACATCCTACGAGCAGTACTTC. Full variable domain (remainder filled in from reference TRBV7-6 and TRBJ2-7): GAGVSQSPRYKVTKRGQDVALRCDPISGHVSLYWYRQALGQGPEFLTYFNYEAQQDKSGLPNDRFSAERPEGSISTLTIQRTEQRDSAMYRCASSLKPGQTSYEQYFGPGTRLTVT.

The CDR3 DNA sequence: TGTGCCAGCAGGGGGGGACTAGCGTTTGAGACCCAGTACTTC. This gives the protein CASRGGLAFETQYF. The V gene is TRBV3-1 (or the pseudogene TRBV3-2), the J gene TRBJ2-5, with 10 positions matching TRBD2. With V trimmed by 6 bases and J by 5 bases, 6 bases remained unmatched. The CDR3 is made up of 14 amino acids. Germline-derived CDR1 and CDR2 are LGHDT and YNNKEL (reference sequence).

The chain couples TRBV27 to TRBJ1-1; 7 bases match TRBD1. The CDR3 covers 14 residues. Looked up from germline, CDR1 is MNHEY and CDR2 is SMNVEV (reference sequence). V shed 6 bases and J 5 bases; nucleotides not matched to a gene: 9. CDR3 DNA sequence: TGTGCCAGCAGACTCAGGGGGTGGGGGACTGAAGCTTTCTTT. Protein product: CASRLRGWGTEAFF.